This T cell receptor (beta chain) came from a study of T-cell memory formation after mild COVID-19. Overall study results and limits: In pre-infection memory, a portion of responding clones appeared, which suggested that cross-reactive memory joined. Balance between CD4 and CD8 was seen in clones contracting day 15 to 85, and a CD4+ lean was seen in later expanders. Shrinking CD4+ clones were chiefly CM and EM; CD8+ ones were chiefly EMRA.

Germline lookup yields CDR1 SGHVS and CDR2 FQNEAQ. The V end was cut by 4 bases, the J end by 5 bases, with 16 bases between. The CDR3 extends over 15 amino acids. Libraries for TCRalpha and TCRbeta carried sample barcodes and unique molecular identifiers via 5'RACE. A single record per CDR3 protein comes from TCRdb applying MiXCR to the 5' RACE reads. The sample consists of hundreds of thousands of distinct CDR3 sequences, around 17% of them appearing once. This clonotype was observed a handful of times. Its antigen is currently unknown. The sample comprised PBMCs or a T cell subset sorted from them (not recorded which). This TCR came from an adult woman who had mild COVID-19 (a few samples of this study predate the infection). Cell type and time point are not known. The J gene is TRBJ2-3, the V gene TRBV7-8; D remains ambiguous. The CDR3 region is CASSSDPAIRDTQYF. The CDR3 DNA sequence: TGTGCCAGCAGCTCGGACCCCGCGATCCGAGATACGCAGTATTTT.